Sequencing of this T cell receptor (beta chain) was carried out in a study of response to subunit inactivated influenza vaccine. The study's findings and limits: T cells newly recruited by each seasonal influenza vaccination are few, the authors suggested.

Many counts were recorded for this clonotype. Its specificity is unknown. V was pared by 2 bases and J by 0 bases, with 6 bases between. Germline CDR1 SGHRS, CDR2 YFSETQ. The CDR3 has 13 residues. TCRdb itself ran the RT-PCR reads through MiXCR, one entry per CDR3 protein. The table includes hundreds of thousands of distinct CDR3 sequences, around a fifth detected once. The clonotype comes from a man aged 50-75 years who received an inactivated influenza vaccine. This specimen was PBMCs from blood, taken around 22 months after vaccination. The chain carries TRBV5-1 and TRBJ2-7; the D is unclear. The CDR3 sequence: CASSLQSSYEQYF. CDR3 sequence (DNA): TGCGCCAGCAGCTTACAAAGCTCCTACGAGCAGTACTTC.